Listed below are T cell receptor beta chains from one sample, sequenced in a study of shared clonotypes between healthy human individuals. Produced via immunoSEQ multiplex PCR; TCRdb's table is partial and in-frame only. This sample has 2 million to 2.5 million clones, with more than 80% found just once. Sequenced: naive CD4+ T cells from PBMCs. The receptors shown here come from a man aged 18 to 30 in good health. Some clones in this sample may be carry-over from other donors' samples. The CDR3 runs from the conserved cysteine through the conserved F or W. The order of the fields is J gene, D gene, V gene, clone size, CDR3 DNA, CDR3 protein. The D gene is left open where the match is weak. The size field is filled for only some rows; it gives once, few, many or a size class.

TRBJ2-3 | . | TRBV30 | . | TGTGCCTGGAGTTCAGGCCGCACAGATACGCAGTATTTT | CAWSSGRTDTQYF
TRBJ1-2 | . | TRBV9 | . | TGTGCCAGCAGCGTAGATCCTGGGCAGGGTAATGGCTACACCTTC | CASSVDPGQGNGYTF
TRBJ1-1 | TRBD1 | TRBV6-5 | . | TGTGCCAGCAGTTACTCCGCAGGGGGTTCTGAAGCTTTCTTT | CASSYSAGGSEAFF
TRBJ2-5 | . | TRBV6-1 | . | TGTGCCAGCAGTGAAGACCCGGGCTTATTCGAGACCCAGTACTTC | CASSEDPGLFETQYF
TRBJ2-5 | . | TRBV5-1 | once | TGCGCCAGCAGCTTAAGCGGGCCCGGCGTGGAGACCCAGTACTTC | CASSLSGPGVETQYF
TRBJ1-3 | TRBD1 | TRBV9 | once | TGTGCCAGCAGCGTACGACAGGGGTGGGCTGGAAACACCATATATTTT | CASSVRQGWAGNTIYF
TRBJ2-7 | . | TRBV7-2 | once | TGTGCCAGCAGCCACCGTTCGGGGTTTGGGCCCTACGAGCAGTACTTC | CASSHRSGFGPYEQYF
TRBJ1-1 | . | TRBV6-1 | . | TGTGCCAGCAGTCCCCGGACGGTCAACACTGAAGCTTTCTTT | CASSPRTVNTEAFF
TRBJ2-7 | TRBD1 | TRBV7-2 | . | TGTGCCAGCAGCCCATCGACAGGGGGCTTTTACGAGCAGTACTTC | CASSPSTGGFYEQYF
TRBJ2-1 | . | TRBV5-1 | . | TGCGCCAGCAGCTTGGGGCAGGGCCAGGTCTTC | CASSLGQGQVF
TRBJ2-1 | TRBD2 | TRBV14 | . | TGTGCCAGCAGCACCCCGGGGGGATCCTACAATGAGCAGTTCTTC | CASSTPGGSYNEQFF
TRBJ1-1 | . | TRBV5-4 | . | TGTGCCAGCAGCCCGCGGGGGGGGAACACTGAAGCTTTCTTT | CASSPRGGNTEAFF
TRBJ2-7 | TRBD2 | TRBV5-1 | . | TGCGCCAGCCGGGCGGGAGCGGGGGACTTAGAGCAGTACTTC | CASRAGAGDLEQYF
TRBJ2-3 | TRBD2 | TRBV27 | . | TGTGCCAGCAGTAAAGGACTAGCGACAGATACGCAGTATTTT | CASSKGLATDTQYF
TRBJ2-2 | . | TRBV15 | . | TGTGCCACCAGCAGAGATGTCAGGGCGTCCACCGGGGAGCTGTTTTTT | CATSRDVRASTGELFF
TRBJ1-3 | TRBD1 | TRBV6-1 | . | TGTGCCAGCAGACCCGGGACAGGCTCTGGAAACACCATATATTTT | CASRPGTGSGNTIYF
TRBJ2-1 | . | TRBV11-2 | . | TGTGCCAGCAGCTTAGAGGTTCTTTACAATGAGCAGTTCTTC | CASSLEVLYNEQFF
TRBJ1-2 | TRBD1 | TRBV14 | . | TGTGCCAGCAGCCAAGATCCCGGGACAGGGGCTCACTTC | CASSQDPGTGAHF
TRBJ2-3 | TRBD2 | TRBV5-6 | . | TGTGCCAGCAGCGAGACTAGCGGGAGACGCACAGATACGCAGTATTTT | CASSETSGRRTDTQYF
TRBJ2-1 | TRBD2 | TRBV9 | . | TGTGCCAGCAGCGCGCGACTAGCGGGGTACAATGAGCAGTTCTTC | CASSARLAGYNEQFF
TRBJ2-7 | TRBD1 | TRBV28 | . | TGTGCCAGCGGATATTACCGGGACAGGGACGAGCAGTACTTC | CASGYYRDRDEQYF
TRBJ2-1 | TRBD1 | TRBV18 | . | TGTGCCAGCTCTCGGGACAGGGACAATGAGCAGTTCTTC | CASSRDRDNEQFF
TRBJ1-6 | . | TRBV5-8 | . | TGTGCCAGCAGCCTGGGGGGGCGATCACCCCTCCACTTT | CASSLGGRSPLHF
TRBJ1-2 | . | TRBV6-6 | . | TGTGCCAGCAGTGACTCGGGGGCCTCGCAGGGCTACACCTTC | CASSDSGASQGYTF
TRBJ2-5 | . | TRBV7-2 | . | TGTGCCAGCAGCTTTCTGAGACGGGAAGGCGAGACCCAGTACTTC | CASSFLRREGETQYF
TRBJ1-4 | TRBD1 | TRBV28 | . | TGTGCCAGCAGTTTCTTGTTAGGCAGGGGGCCTAGAACTAATGAAAAACTGTTTTTT | CASSFLLGRGPRTNEKLFF
TRBJ1-1 | TRBD1 | TRBV2 | . | TGTGCCAGCAGTTCGGACAGGAGGCCTTTCTTT | CASSSDRRPFF
TRBJ2-7 | . | TRBV10-3 | . | TGTGCCATCAGGGAGAGATACGAGCAGTACTTC | CAIRERYEQYF
TRBJ2-7 | . | TRBV28 | . | TGTGCCAGCAGTCCGTATCCCCGCGCTTCCTACGAGCAGTACTTC | CASSPYPRASYEQYF
TRBJ1-1 | . | TRBV25-1 | few | TGTGCCAGCAGAACAGAGAACACTGAAGCTTTCTTT | CASRTENTEAFF
TRBJ1-1 | . | TRBV13 | . | TGTGCCAGCAGCGACCGCTATCGACCCACTGAAGCTTTCTTT | CASSDRYRPTEAFF
TRBJ1-5 | . | TRBV30 | . | TGTGCCTGGAGCAGCAGGGCTTGGATGAATCAGCCCCAGCATTTT | CAWSSRAWMNQPQHF
TRBJ2-2 | . | TRBV7-6 | . | TGTGCCAGCAGCTCCCCGGGCTCCGGCACCGGGGAGCTGTTTTTT | CASSSPGSGTGELFF
TRBJ1-1 | . | TRBV6-1 | . | TGTGCCAGCAGTTCGACGAACACTGAAGCTTTCTTT | CASSSTNTEAFF
TRBJ2-7 | . | TRBV6-5 | once | TGTGCCAGCAGTCTAGACTCACTACCGGGCGAGCAGTACTTC | CASSLDSLPGEQYF
TRBJ2-7 | . | TRBV7-2 | . | TGTGCCAGCAGCTTAGGACGGAACTCCTACGAGCAGTACTTC | CASSLGRNSYEQYF
TRBJ1-3 | . | TRBV28 | . | TGTGCCAGCAGTCCTGGACTTGGAATAGGAAACACCATATATTTT | CASSPGLGIGNTIYF
TRBJ2-1 | . | TRBV5-1 | . | TGCGCCAGCAGCGCCGCAGCGAGCTCCTACAATGAGCAGTTCTTC | CASSAAASSYNEQFF
TRBJ2-1 | TRBD2 | TRBV7-3 | . | TGTGCCAGCAGCCCCGGACTAGCGGCTTACAATGAGCAGTTCTTC | CASSPGLAAYNEQFF
TRBJ1-1 | TRBD1 | TRBV11-2 | . | TGTGCCAGCAGTTCGGGACAGGCGAATGAAGCTTTCTTT | CASSSGQANEAFF
TRBJ2-2 | TRBD1 | TRBV6-5 | . | TGTGCCAGCAGGGGGACAGGGGCTAACACCGGGGAGCTGTTTTTT | CASRGTGANTGELFF
TRBJ2-5 | . | TRBV2 | . | TGTGCCAGCGCGGGTTCGACACCATGGGAGACCCAGTACTTC | CASAGSTPWETQYF
TRBJ2-1 | . | TRBV14 | . | TGTGCCAGCAGCCACTTGGGGGGCGCCCGATCTTACAATGAGCAGTTCTTC | CASSHLGGARSYNEQFF
TRBJ2-7 | . | TRBV2 | . | TGTGCCAGCAGCCAGGGGGGGATCTTCTGGGAGCAGTACTTC | CASSQGGIFWEQYF
TRBJ1-3 | . | TRBV5-1 | . | TGCGCCAGCAGTTCAGACTCCTACTCTGGAAACACCATATATTTT | CASSSDSYSGNTIYF
TRBJ1-5 | . | TRBV28 | . | TGTGCCAGCAGTTTCTATAATCAGCCCCAGCATTTT | CASSFYNQPQHF
TRBJ2-7 | . | TRBV29-1 | . | TGCAGCGTTGAAGATGGACGTGACAGGTCCTACGAGCAGTACTTC | CSVEDGRDRSYEQYF
TRBJ1-2 | . | TRBV27 | . | TGTGCCAGCAGTATCCAGATAAACTATGGCTACACCTTC | CASSIQINYGYTF
TRBJ2-2 | TRBD1 | TRBV2 | . | TGTGCCAGCAGGACGGGACAGGACACCGGGGAGCTGTTTTTT | CASRTGQDTGELFF
TRBJ1-5 | . | TRBV27 | . | TGTGCCAGCAGTTTAAGTTGGGGAGTTGGGGTGAGCAATCAGCCCCAGCATTTT | CASSLSWGVGVSNQPQHF
TRBJ1-1 | . | TRBV29-1 | once | TGCAGCGTCACTAAAGGGACCACAAAAAACACTGAAGCTTTCTTT | CSVTKGTTKNTEAFF